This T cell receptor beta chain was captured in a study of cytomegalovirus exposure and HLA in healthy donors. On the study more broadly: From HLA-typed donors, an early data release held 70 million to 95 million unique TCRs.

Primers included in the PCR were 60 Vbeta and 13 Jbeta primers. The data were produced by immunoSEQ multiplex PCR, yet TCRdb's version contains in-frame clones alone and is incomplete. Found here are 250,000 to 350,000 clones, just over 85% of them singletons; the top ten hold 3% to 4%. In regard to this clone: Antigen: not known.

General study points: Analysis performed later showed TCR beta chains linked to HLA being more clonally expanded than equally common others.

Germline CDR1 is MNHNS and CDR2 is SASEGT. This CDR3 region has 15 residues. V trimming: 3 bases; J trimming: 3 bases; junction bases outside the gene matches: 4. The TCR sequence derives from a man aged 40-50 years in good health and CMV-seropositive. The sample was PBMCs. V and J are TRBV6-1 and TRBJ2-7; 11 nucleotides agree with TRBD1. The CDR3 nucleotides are TGTGCCAGCAGTGATTGGGACAGGGGGTTCTACGAGCAGTACTTC. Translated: CASSDWDRGFYEQYF.